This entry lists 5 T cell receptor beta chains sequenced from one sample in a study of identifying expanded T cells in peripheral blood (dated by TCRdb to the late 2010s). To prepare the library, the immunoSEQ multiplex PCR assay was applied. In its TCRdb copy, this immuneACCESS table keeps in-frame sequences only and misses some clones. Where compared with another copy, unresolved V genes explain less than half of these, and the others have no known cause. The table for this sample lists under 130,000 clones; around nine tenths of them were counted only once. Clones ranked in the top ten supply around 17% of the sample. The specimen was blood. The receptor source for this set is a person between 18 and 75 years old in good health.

This chain's CDR3 is CASSLAGGSQPQHF. CDR3 DNA: TGTGCCAGCAGCTTGGCAGGGGGCTCTCAGCCCCAGCATTTT. The chain couples TRBV7-9 to TRBJ1-5; the match to TRBD1 covers 8 bases. This CDR3 is 14 amino acids long. The germline V gene has CDR1 SEHNR and CDR2 FQNEAQ (reference sequence). V was clipped by 3 bases and J by 6 bases; unmatched bases: 4.

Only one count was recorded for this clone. The CDR3: CASSFGGPSSDTQYF. The CDR3 DNA sequence: TGTGCCAGCAGCTTCGGAGGGCCGAGTTCAGATACGCAGTATTTT. The V gene is TRBV7-2, the J gene TRBJ2-3; TRBD2 might be the D (6 bases). The germline gives CDR1 SGHTA, CDR2 FQGNSA. This CDR3 has 15 amino acids. The V gene lost 3 bases and the J gene lost 4 bases, with 14 bases spanning the gap.

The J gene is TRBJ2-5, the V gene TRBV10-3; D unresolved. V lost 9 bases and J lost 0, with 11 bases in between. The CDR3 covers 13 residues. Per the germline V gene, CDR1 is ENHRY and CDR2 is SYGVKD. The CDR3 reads CAISARDQETQYF. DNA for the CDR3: TGTGCCATTTCCGCTCGGGACCAAGAGACCCAGTACTTC.

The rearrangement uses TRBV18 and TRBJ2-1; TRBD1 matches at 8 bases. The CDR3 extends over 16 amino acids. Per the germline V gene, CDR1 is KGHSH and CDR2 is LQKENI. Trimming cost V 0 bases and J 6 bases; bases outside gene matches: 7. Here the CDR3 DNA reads TGTGCCAGCTCACCACCGACGAGCAGGGGGCTCAATGAGCAGTTCTTC. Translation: CASSPPTSRGLNEQFF.

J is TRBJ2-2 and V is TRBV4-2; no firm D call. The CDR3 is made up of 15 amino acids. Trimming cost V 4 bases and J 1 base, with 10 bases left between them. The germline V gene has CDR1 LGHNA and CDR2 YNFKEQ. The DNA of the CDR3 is TGTGCCAGCAGCCCCGAGGCAGGGAACACCGGGGAGCTGTTTTTT. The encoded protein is CASSPEAGNTGELFF.